This T cell receptor (beta chain) was obtained from a study of T cell changes during pregnancy in multiple sclerosis. TCRdb's copy holds only in-frame clones and misses some; the assay was immunoSEQ multiplex PCR. The repertoire holds fewer than 25,000 clones, roughly 86% seen once, with approximately 0.98% in the top ten. The V gene end was trimmed by 4 bases and the J gene end by 5 bases; junction bases not matched to a gene: 16. This CDR3 is 17 amino acids long. Germline assignment: CDR1 SGHAT and CDR2 FQNNGV. This chain links TRBV11-2 with TRBJ2-5, with 7 nucleotides matching TRBD1. The sequencing used CD4+ T cells from peripheral blood mononuclear cells, collected in the second trimester of pregnancy. The clonotype originates from a female donor in good health, enrolled as a control in a pregnancy study. The CDR3 loop is CASSSPFPAGGKETQYF. As DNA, the CDR3 is TGTGCCAGCAGCTCACCCTTCCCCGCAGGGGGTAAGGAGACCCAGTACTTC.